The entry below describes one T cell receptor beta chain. This entry comes from a study of blood T cell repertoires in COVID-19. Study-level background: Collection of acute and convalescent COVID-19 samples took place in the United States, Italy and Spain. PBMCs, B-cell-depleted T cells, or T cells provided the cDNA or gDNA that made up the material.

This CDR3 has 14 amino acids. Germline V gene sequence: CDR1 SGHRS, CDR2 YFSETQ. V trimming: 4 bases; J trimming: 6 bases; junction bases outside the gene matches: 3. Original handling: For nucleated cells, counts were estimated from reference gene primer amplification. Repertoires were generated with immunoSEQ multiplex PCR, while TCRdb's copy carries only in-frame clones and drops some. V and J calls and clone size come straight from that table; D and trimming were deduced from the DNA. The sample carries some 190,000 clones, 80% to 90% recorded once. Sequenced: peripheral blood. The sequence was collected from a young man with active or convalescent COVID-19. The rearrangement joins TRBV5-1 to TRBJ2-1; TRBD2 agrees at 11 bases. The CDR3 DNA follows: TGCGCCAGCAGCCCTGGACTAGCGGGCAATGAGCAGTTCTTC. It encodes CASSPGLAGNEQFF.